This T cell receptor beta chain was identified in a study of T cell responses to AZD1222 COVID-19 vaccine. Notes on this clone: Its antigen is as yet unknown.

Study outcomes and limitations: Donors were mostly white British, more females; clonal diversity possibly underestimated. The CD4 TCRs associated with vaccination extended across spike and predominated at 160-218 and 743-854. Elevations in Spike-specific TCR breadth and depth followed administration of two AZD1222 doses. It was only a handful of AZD1222 recipients who were seropositive at baseline.

Clones were read by immunoSEQ multiplex PCR, and TCRdb kept only the in-frame ones, dropping some. The table has 150,000 to 180,000 clones, about 88% seen once; the top ten hold around 2.9%. Germline V gene data show CDR1 as DFQATT and CDR2 as SNEGSKA (reference sequence). The CDR3 totals 16 residues. Trimming took 3 bases from V and 0 from J, leaving 15 bases between them. The genes are TRBV20-1 and TRBJ1-3; possibly TRBD1 for D (5 bases). This sample comprised peripheral blood, obtained on day 0 of AZD1222 vaccination. This TCR came from an adult in good health. The CDR3 here is CSASEGIAYSGNTIYF. The CDR3 DNA sequence: TGCAGTGCTAGTGAGGGGATCGCCTACTCTGGAAACACCATATATTTT.